This is a list of T cell receptor beta chains from one sample in a study of response to subunit inactivated influenza vaccine. TCRdb called the RT-PCR reads again in MiXCR, with one record for every CDR3 protein. The sample lists about 580,000 distinct CDR3 sequences; 14% were seen once. This material consisted of PBMCs from blood, taken roughly 13 days after vaccination. Receptor source: a man aged 45-60 years who received an inactivated influenza vaccine. CDR3s include the opening cysteine and the closing phenylalanine or tryptophan. Each record gives: V gene, D gene, J gene, clone size, CDR3 protein, CDR3 DNA. A D gene is named only where the DNA matches it firmly. For some rows the clone size is stated as once, few or many, or as a class when expanded; others skip it.

V: TRBV5-1
D: TRBD1
J: TRBJ1-2
size: NA
CDR3: CASSFTGTGVDYTF
DNA: TGCGCCAGCAGCTTCACCGGGACAGGAGTTGACTACACCTTC

V: TRBV12-3/TRBV12-4
D: NA
J: TRBJ1-6
size: few
CDR3: CASSLGAAAGPLHF
DNA: TGTGCCAGCAGCCTGGGAGCAGCGGCGGGGCCCCTCCACTTT

V: TRBV3-1
D: NA
J: TRBJ1-1
size: NA
CDR3: CASSQTTNTEAFF
DNA: TGTGCCAGCAGCCAGACCACGAACACTGAAGCTTTCTTT

V: TRBV20-1
D: TRBD2
J: TRBJ2-2
size: NA
CDR3: CSALTGRGGPGELFF
DNA: TGCAGTGCCCTCACGGGGCGGGGGGGGCCCGGGGAGCTGTTTTTT

V: TRBV27
D: TRBD2
J: TRBJ2-1
size: NA
CDR3: CASSVGLAEAGEFF
DNA: TGTGCCAGCAGTGTGGGACTAGCGGAGGCCGGGGAGTTCTTC

V: TRBV20-1
D: NA
J: TRBJ2-6
size: few
CDR3: CSARDGAGANVLTF
DNA: TGCAGTGCTAGAGATGGTGCTGGGGCCAACGTCCTGACTTTC

V: TRBV11-2
D: NA
J: TRBJ2-6
size: NA
CDR3: CASSLGRGAALYGANVLTF
DNA: TGTGCCAGCAGCTTAGGTCGAGGGGCCGCTCTCTATGGGGCCAACGTCCTGACTTTC

V: TRBV4-2
D: NA
J: TRBJ2-7
size: NA
CDR3: CASSQGVSNSYEQYF
DNA: TGTGCCAGCAGCCAAGGTGTTTCAAACTCCTACGAGCAGTACTTC

V: TRBV5-1
D: TRBD2
J: TRBJ2-7
size: few
CDR3: CASSLAGSLAGYEQYF
DNA: TGCGCCAGCAGCTTGGCCGGGAGTCTAGCGGGCTACGAGCAGTACTTC

V: TRBV6-2/TRBV6-3
D: NA
J: TRBJ1-1
size: NA
CDR3: CASSYAWETNTEAFF
DNA: TGTGCCAGCAGTTACGCATGGGAGACCAACACTGAAGCTTTCTTT

V: TRBV11-2
D: NA
J: TRBJ2-5
size: few
CDR3: CASSLDAGAQETQYF
DNA: TGTGCCAGCAGCTTAGATGCGGGGGCGCAAGAGACCCAGTACTTC

V: TRBV15
D: TRBD1
J: TRBJ1-4
size: many
CDR3: CATSFGQGNEKLFF
DNA: TGTGCCACCAGCTTTGGACAGGGAAATGAAAAACTGTTTTTT

V: TRBV5-6
D: NA
J: TRBJ1-3
size: few
CDR3: CASSWPAGRNTIYF
DNA: TGTGCCAGCAGCTGGCCGGCGGGGAGAAACACCATATATTTT

V: TRBV29-1
D: TRBD2
J: TRBJ2-3
size: NA
CDR3: CSVSHSGRLSDTQYF
DNA: TGCAGCGTCTCTCATAGCGGGAGGCTATCAGATACGCAGTATTTT